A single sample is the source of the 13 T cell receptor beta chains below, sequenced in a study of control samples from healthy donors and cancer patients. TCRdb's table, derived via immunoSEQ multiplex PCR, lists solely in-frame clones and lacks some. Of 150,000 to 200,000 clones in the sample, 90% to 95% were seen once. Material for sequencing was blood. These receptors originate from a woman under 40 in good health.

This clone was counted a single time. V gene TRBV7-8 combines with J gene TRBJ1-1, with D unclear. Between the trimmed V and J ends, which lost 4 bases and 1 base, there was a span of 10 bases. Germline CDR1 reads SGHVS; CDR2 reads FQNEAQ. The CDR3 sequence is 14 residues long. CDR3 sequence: CASSSIMGNTEAFF. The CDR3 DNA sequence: TGTGCCAGCAGCTCCATCATGGGGAACACTGAAGCTTTCTTT.

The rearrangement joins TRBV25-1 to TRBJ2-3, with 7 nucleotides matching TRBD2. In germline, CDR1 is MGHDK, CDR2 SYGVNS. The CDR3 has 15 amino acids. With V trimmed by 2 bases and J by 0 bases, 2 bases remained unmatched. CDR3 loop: CASSEMRGSTDTQYF. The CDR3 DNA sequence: TGTGCCAGCAGTGAAATGCGGGGGAGCACAGATACGCAGTATTTT.

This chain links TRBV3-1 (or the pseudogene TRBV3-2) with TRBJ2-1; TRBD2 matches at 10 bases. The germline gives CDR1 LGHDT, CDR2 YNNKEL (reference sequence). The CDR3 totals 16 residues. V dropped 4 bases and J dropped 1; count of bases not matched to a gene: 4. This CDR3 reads CASSPPTSGSYNEQFF. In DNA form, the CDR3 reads TGTGCCAGCAGCCCACCGACTAGCGGGTCCTACAATGAGCAGTTCTTC.

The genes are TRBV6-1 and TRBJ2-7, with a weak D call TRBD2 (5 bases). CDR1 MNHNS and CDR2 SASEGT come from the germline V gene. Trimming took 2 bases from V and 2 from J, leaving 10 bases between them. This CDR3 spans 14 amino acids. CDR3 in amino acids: CASSERSLAYEQYF. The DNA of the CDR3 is TGTGCCAGCAGTGAACGGTCACTAGCCTACGAGCAGTACTTC.

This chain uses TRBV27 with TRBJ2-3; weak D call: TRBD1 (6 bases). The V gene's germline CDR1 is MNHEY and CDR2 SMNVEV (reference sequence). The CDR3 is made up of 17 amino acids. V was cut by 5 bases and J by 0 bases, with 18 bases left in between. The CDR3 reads CASSPSDRFSSTDTQYF. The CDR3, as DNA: TGTGCCAGCAGTCCCTCGGACAGATTTTCTAGCACAGATACGCAGTATTTT.

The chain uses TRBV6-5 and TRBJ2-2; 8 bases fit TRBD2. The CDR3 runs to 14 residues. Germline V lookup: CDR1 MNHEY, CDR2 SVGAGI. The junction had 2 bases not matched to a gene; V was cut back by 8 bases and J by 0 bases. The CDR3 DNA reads TGTGCCAGCTTCGGGGGGGCGAACACCGGGGAGCTGTTTTTT. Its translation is CASFGGANTGELFF.

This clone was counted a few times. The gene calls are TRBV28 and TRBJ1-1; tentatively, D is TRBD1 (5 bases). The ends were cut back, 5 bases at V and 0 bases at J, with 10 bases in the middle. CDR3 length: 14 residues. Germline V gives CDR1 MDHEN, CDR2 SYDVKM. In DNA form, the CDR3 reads TGTGCCAGCAGTACCGGGACGGTGAACACTGAAGCTTTCTTT. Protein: CASSTGTVNTEAFF. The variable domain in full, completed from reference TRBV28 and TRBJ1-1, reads DVKVTQSSRYLVKRTGEKVFLECVQDMDHENMFWYRQDPGLGLRLIYFSYDVKMKEKGDIPEGYSVSREKKERFSLILESASTNQTSMYLCASSTGTVNTEAFFGQGTRLTVV.

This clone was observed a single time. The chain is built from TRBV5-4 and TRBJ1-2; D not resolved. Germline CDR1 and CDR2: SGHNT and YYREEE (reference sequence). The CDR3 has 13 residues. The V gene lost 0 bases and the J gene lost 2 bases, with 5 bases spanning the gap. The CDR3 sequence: CASSLGINYGYTF. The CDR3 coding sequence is TGTGCCAGCAGCTTGGGGATCAACTATGGCTACACCTTC.

The CDR3 DNA is TGTGCCAGCAGTCCGAGACAGACCGGGGAGCTGTTTTTT. Translating gives CASSPRQTGELFF. This chain uses TRBV12-3 or TRBV12-4 with TRBJ2-2, with a possible D match to TRBD1 (5 bases). This CDR3 contains 13 residues. The ends were cut back, 5 bases at V and 5 bases at J, with 9 bases in the middle.

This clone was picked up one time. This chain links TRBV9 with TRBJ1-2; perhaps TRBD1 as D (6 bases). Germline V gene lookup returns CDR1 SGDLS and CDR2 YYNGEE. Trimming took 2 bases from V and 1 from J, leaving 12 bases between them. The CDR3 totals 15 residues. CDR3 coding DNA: TGTGCCAGCAGCGTCTTCGGGGGGCATAACTATGGCTACACCTTC. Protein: CASSVFGGHNYGYTF.

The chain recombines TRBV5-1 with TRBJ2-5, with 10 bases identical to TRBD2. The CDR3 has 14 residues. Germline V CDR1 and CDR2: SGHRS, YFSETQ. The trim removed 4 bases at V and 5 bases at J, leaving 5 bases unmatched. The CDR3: CASSGTSGAETQYF. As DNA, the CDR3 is TGCGCCAGCAGCGGAACTAGCGGGGCGGAGACCCAGTACTTC.

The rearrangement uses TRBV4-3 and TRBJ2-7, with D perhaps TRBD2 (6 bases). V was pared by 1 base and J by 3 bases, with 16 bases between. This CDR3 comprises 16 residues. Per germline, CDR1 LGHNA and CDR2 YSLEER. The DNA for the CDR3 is TGCGCCAGCAGCCAAGTCCGGCGGGGCACCTTCTACGAGCAGTACTTC. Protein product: CASSQVRRGTFYEQYF.

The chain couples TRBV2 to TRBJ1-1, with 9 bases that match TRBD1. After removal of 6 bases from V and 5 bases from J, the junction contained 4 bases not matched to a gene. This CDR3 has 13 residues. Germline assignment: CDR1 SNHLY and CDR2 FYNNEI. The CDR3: CASRGQGRTEAFF. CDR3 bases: TGTGCCAGCAGAGGACAGGGGAGGACTGAAGCTTTCTTT.